Listed below are T cell receptor beta chains from one sample, sequenced in a study of blood T cell repertoires in COVID-19. Measured with immunoSEQ multiplex PCR; TCRdb has only the in-frame clones, and not every one. The sample yields 250,000 or so clones, around 84% seen once. Sample: peripheral blood. All receptors derive from a man in his sixties with acute or convalescent COVID-19. Each CDR3 is given with its conserved first and last residue. The order of the fields is V gene, D gene, J gene, clone size, CDR3 protein, CDR3 DNA. A D gene is named only where the DNA matches it firmly. Rows may omit the clone size; those that give it use once, few, many or a size class.

v_call: TRBV19
d_call: TRBD1
j_call: TRBJ1-4
clone_size: .
cdr3_aa: CASGDRGREKLFF
cdr3_nt: TGTGCCAGTGGGGACAGGGGGCGTGAAAAACTGTTTTTT

v_call: TRBV25-1
d_call: .
j_call: TRBJ2-4
clone_size: .
cdr3_aa: CASSESGGRPPQYF
cdr3_nt: TGTGCCAGCAGTGAATCTGGGGGCAGGCCCCCCCAGTACTTC

v_call: TRBV19
d_call: TRBD2
j_call: TRBJ2-3
clone_size: .
cdr3_aa: CASTGAGGHTDTQYF
cdr3_nt: TGTGCCAGTACCGGGGCGGGGGGACACACAGATACGCAGTATTTT

v_call: TRBV7-2
d_call: TRBD2
j_call: TRBJ2-1
clone_size: .
cdr3_aa: CASSLYSGRSEEQFF
cdr3_nt: TGTGCCAGCAGCTTATATAGCGGGAGGTCAGAGGAGCAGTTCTTC

v_call: TRBV6-6
d_call: TRBD1
j_call: TRBJ1-2
clone_size: .
cdr3_aa: CASSFTGVDYGYTF
cdr3_nt: TGTGCCAGCAGTTTTACAGGGGTAGACTATGGCTACACCTTC

v_call: TRBV28
d_call: TRBD1
j_call: TRBJ2-1
clone_size: once
cdr3_aa: CASSLGQISYNEQFF
cdr3_nt: TGTGCCAGCAGTTTGGGACAGATCTCCTACAATGAGCAGTTCTTC

v_call: TRBV18
d_call: .
j_call: TRBJ1-4
clone_size: once
cdr3_aa: CASSPRGETNEKLFF
cdr3_nt: TGTGCCAGCTCACCACGGGGAGAAACTAATGAAAAACTGTTTTTT

v_call: TRBV30
d_call: TRBD2
j_call: TRBJ2-5
clone_size: .
cdr3_aa: CASGTSGGYQETQYF
cdr3_nt: TGTGCCTCCGGGACTAGCGGGGGGTACCAAGAGACCCAGTACTTC

v_call: TRBV4-3
d_call: TRBD2
j_call: TRBJ2-7
clone_size: .
cdr3_aa: CASSRGLAGYYEQYF
cdr3_nt: TGCGCCAGCAGCCGGGGACTAGCGGGCTACTACGAGCAGTACTTC

v_call: TRBV15
d_call: .
j_call: TRBJ1-2
clone_size: .
cdr3_aa: CATSRVGGTRYGYTF
cdr3_nt: TGTGCCACCAGCAGAGTAGGCGGGACTCGTTATGGCTACACCTTC

v_call: TRBV4-1
d_call: .
j_call: TRBJ2-3
clone_size: .
cdr3_aa: CASSQERFSTDTQYF
cdr3_nt: TGCGCCAGCAGCCAAGAGAGGTTCAGCACAGATACGCAGTATTTT

v_call: TRBV4-1
d_call: .
j_call: TRBJ1-1
clone_size: .
cdr3_aa: CASKLSTGNTEAFF
cdr3_nt: TGCGCCAGCAAACTTTCAACGGGGAACACTGAAGCTTTCTTT

v_call: TRBV28
d_call: TRBD1
j_call: TRBJ1-3
clone_size: few
cdr3_aa: CASSFSGTALLDTIYF
cdr3_nt: TGTGCCAGCAGTTTCTCCGGGACAGCTTTATTAGACACCATATATTTT

v_call: TRBV10-2
d_call: TRBD2
j_call: TRBJ2-5
clone_size: .
cdr3_aa: CASCGGAETQYF
cdr3_nt: TGCGCCAGCTGCGGGGGGGCGGAGACCCAGTACTTC

v_call: TRBV2
d_call: .
j_call: TRBJ1-6
clone_size: few
cdr3_aa: CASSGGTGGSYNSPLHF
cdr3_nt: TGTGCCAGCAGTGGGGGGACCGGGGGCTCCTATAATTCACCCCTCCACTTT

v_call: TRBV4-1
d_call: TRBD2
j_call: TRBJ2-7
clone_size: .
cdr3_aa: CASSQTGGGRGGEQYF
cdr3_nt: TGCGCCAGCAGCCAAACTGGCGGGGGGCGGGGGGGAGAGCAGTACTTC

v_call: TRBV6-9
d_call: TRBD1
j_call: TRBJ2-5
clone_size: once
cdr3_aa: CATTTGQYQETQYF
cdr3_nt: TGTGCCACTACTACGGGACAGTACCAAGAGACCCAGTACTTC

v_call: TRBV7-2
d_call: .
j_call: TRBJ2-7
clone_size: .
cdr3_aa: CASSLVSPNYEQYF
cdr3_nt: TGTGCCAGCAGCTTAGTAAGCCCAAACTACGAGCAGTACTTC

v_call: TRBV11-2
d_call: TRBD2
j_call: TRBJ2-5
clone_size: .
cdr3_aa: CASSPGGMYQETQYF
cdr3_nt: TGTGCCAGCAGCCCCGGGGGGATGTACCAAGAGACCCAGTACTTC

v_call: TRBV5-1
d_call: TRBD1
j_call: TRBJ2-1
clone_size: .
cdr3_aa: CASSGGQEYNEQFF
cdr3_nt: TGCGCCAGCAGCGGGGGACAGGAATACAATGAGCAGTTCTTC

v_call: TRBV7-8
d_call: .
j_call: TRBJ2-5
clone_size: .
cdr3_aa: CASRLAGGYQETQYF
cdr3_nt: TGTGCCAGCAGATTGGCCGGGGGATACCAAGAGACCCAGTACTTC

v_call: TRBV7-4
d_call: .
j_call: TRBJ1-5
clone_size: .
cdr3_aa: CASSLEARQGRLTQPQHF
cdr3_nt: TGTGCCAGCAGTCTAGAGGCCCGGCAGGGGCGTTTGACTCAGCCCCAGCATTTT

v_call: TRBV6-5
d_call: TRBD1
j_call: TRBJ1-3
clone_size: few
cdr3_aa: CASSSGTGSGRNTIYF
cdr3_nt: TGTGCCAGCAGTTCGGGGACAGGGAGTGGAAGAAACACCATATATTTT

v_call: TRBV7-9
d_call: .
j_call: TRBJ1-6
clone_size: .
cdr3_aa: CASSLGPTGNSPLHF
cdr3_nt: TGTGCCAGCAGCTTAGGGCCCACAGGGAATTCACCCCTCCACTTT

v_call: TRBV5-1
d_call: TRBD2
j_call: TRBJ2-2
clone_size: .
cdr3_aa: CASSPFLAANTGELFF
cdr3_nt: TGCGCCAGCAGCCCCTTTCTAGCGGCGAACACCGGGGAGCTGTTTTTT

v_call: TRBV10-3
d_call: TRBD1
j_call: TRBJ2-2
clone_size: many
cdr3_aa: CAISEPTGAGVNTGELFF
cdr3_nt: TGTGCCATCAGTGAGCCTACAGGGGCAGGGGTGAACACCGGGGAGCTGTTTTTT

v_call: TRBV28
d_call: .
j_call: TRBJ2-2
clone_size: .
cdr3_aa: CASSFRAGTGELFF
cdr3_nt: TGTGCCAGCAGTTTCAGGGCGGGGACCGGGGAGCTGTTTTTT

v_call: TRBV3-1/TRBV3-2
d_call: .
j_call: TRBJ2-2
clone_size: .
cdr3_aa: CASSLGHLNTGELFF
cdr3_nt: TGTGCCAGCAGCCTCGGACACCTGAACACCGGGGAGCTGTTTTTT

v_call: TRBV10-1
d_call: TRBD1
j_call: TRBJ2-7
clone_size: .
cdr3_aa: CVSSRTGLEEQYF
cdr3_nt: TGCGTCAGCAGTAGGACAGGGTTGGAAGAGCAGTACTTC

v_call: TRBV9
d_call: .
j_call: TRBJ2-2
clone_size: few
cdr3_aa: CASSRGGTGELFF
cdr3_nt: TGTGCCAGCAGCAGAGGGGGAACCGGGGAGCTGTTTTTT

v_call: TRBV6-5
d_call: TRBD1
j_call: TRBJ2-7
clone_size: .
cdr3_aa: CATQTGTAYEQYF
cdr3_nt: TGTGCCACTCAGACCGGGACAGCCTACGAGCAGTACTTC

v_call: TRBV4-2
d_call: .
j_call: TRBJ1-1
clone_size: .
cdr3_aa: CASSQDTGEAFF
cdr3_nt: TGTGCCAGCAGCCAAGATACAGGGGAAGCTTTCTTT

v_call: TRBV7-9
d_call: TRBD1
j_call: TRBJ1-2
clone_size: .
cdr3_aa: CASSLGFWTGPYGYTF
cdr3_nt: TGTGCCAGCAGCTTAGGTTTCTGGACAGGGCCCTATGGCTACACCTTC

v_call: TRBV7-6
d_call: .
j_call: TRBJ1-1
clone_size: .
cdr3_aa: CASSHGRGGDTEAFF
cdr3_nt: TGTGCCAGCAGCCACGGGCGGGGAGGGGACACTGAAGCTTTCTTT

v_call: TRBV10-2
d_call: .
j_call: TRBJ2-7
clone_size: .
cdr3_aa: CASSVGSPGEQYF
cdr3_nt: TGCGCCAGCAGTGTGGGGAGCCCGGGGGAGCAGTACTTC

v_call: TRBV2
d_call: .
j_call: TRBJ1-6
clone_size: .
cdr3_aa: CASRSDSPLHF
cdr3_nt: TGTGCCAGCAGGAGCGATTCACCCCTCCACTTT

v_call: TRBV11-2
d_call: .
j_call: TRBJ2-5
clone_size: few
cdr3_aa: CASSLDLWLAGETQYF
cdr3_nt: TGTGCCAGCAGCTTAGATCTGTGGCTAGCTGGCGAGACCCAGTACTTC

v_call: TRBV2
d_call: .
j_call: TRBJ1-3
clone_size: few
cdr3_aa: CASSESFKESSGNTIYF
cdr3_nt: TGTGCCAGCAGTGAATCGTTTAAGGAGAGCTCTGGAAACACCATATATTTT

v_call: TRBV6-5
d_call: TRBD1
j_call: TRBJ1-5
clone_size: .
cdr3_aa: CASRPGGGHQPQHF
cdr3_nt: TGTGCCAGCAGACCTGGAGGGGGCCATCAGCCCCAGCATTTT

v_call: TRBV5-1
d_call: TRBD1
j_call: TRBJ2-7
clone_size: .
cdr3_aa: CASSSMGQGVYEQYF
cdr3_nt: TGCGCCAGCAGCTCAATGGGACAGGGAGTCTACGAGCAGTACTTC

v_call: TRBV6-2/TRBV6-3
d_call: .
j_call: TRBJ2-5
clone_size: .
cdr3_aa: CASSDLTVQGGQETQYF
cdr3_nt: TGTGCCAGCAGTGACTTGACAGTCCAGGGGGGCCAAGAGACCCAGTACTTC

v_call: TRBV7-8
d_call: .
j_call: TRBJ2-5
clone_size: .
cdr3_aa: CASSLVVREETQYF
cdr3_nt: TGTGCCAGCAGCTTAGTGGTTAGGGAGGAGACCCAGTACTTC

v_call: TRBV19
d_call: TRBD1
j_call: TRBJ1-2
clone_size: .
cdr3_aa: CASSIEGQGSYTF
cdr3_nt: TGTGCCAGTAGTATAGAGGGACAGGGAAGCTACACCTTC

v_call: TRBV6-5
d_call: .
j_call: TRBJ2-7
clone_size: .
cdr3_aa: CASSSTTGPYEQYF
cdr3_nt: TGTGCCAGCAGTTCGACGACAGGACCCTACGAGCAGTACTTC

v_call: TRBV27
d_call: .
j_call: TRBJ1-1
clone_size: .
cdr3_aa: CASSLDLRRAGRGTEAFF
cdr3_nt: TGTGCCAGCAGTTTAGACCTCCGTCGGGCAGGGCGCGGCACTGAAGCTTTCTTT

v_call: TRBV9
d_call: TRBD1
j_call: TRBJ1-6
clone_size: .
cdr3_aa: CASSGDRANNSPLHF
cdr3_nt: TGTGCCAGCAGCGGGGACAGGGCTAATAATTCACCCCTCCACTTT

v_call: TRBV4-1
d_call: TRBD1
j_call: TRBJ1-1
clone_size: .
cdr3_aa: CASSQGQGTIMNTEAFF
cdr3_nt: TGCGCCAGCAGCCAAGGACAGGGAACGATTATGAACACTGAAGCTTTCTTT

v_call: TRBV18
d_call: .
j_call: TRBJ1-2
clone_size: .
cdr3_aa: CASSPSVRGADYGYTF
cdr3_nt: TGTGCCAGCTCACCATCCGTCAGGGGCGCTGACTATGGCTACACCTTC

v_call: TRBV5-1
d_call: TRBD1
j_call: TRBJ2-1
clone_size: .
cdr3_aa: CASSISTTGMSNEQFF
cdr3_nt: TGCGCCAGCAGTATCTCGACGACAGGGATGTCCAATGAGCAGTTCTTC

v_call: TRBV7-6
d_call: .
j_call: TRBJ1-5
clone_size: .
cdr3_aa: CASSSLANQPQHF
cdr3_nt: TGTGCCAGCAGCTCTCTAGCGAATCAGCCCCAGCATTTT

v_call: TRBV30
d_call: TRBD2
j_call: TRBJ2-1
clone_size: .
cdr3_aa: CAWSAQLAGMGDEQFF
cdr3_nt: TGTGCCTGGAGTGCACAACTAGCGGGGATGGGAGATGAGCAGTTCTTC

v_call: TRBV7-9
d_call: TRBD2
j_call: TRBJ2-3
clone_size: .
cdr3_aa: CASSVGSGGSTDTQYF
cdr3_nt: TGTGCCAGCAGTGTGGGTAGCGGGGGGTCCACAGATACGCAGTATTTT

v_call: TRBV18
d_call: TRBD2
j_call: TRBJ2-7
clone_size: .
cdr3_aa: CASSPGREPGEQYF
cdr3_nt: TGTGCCAGCTCACCAGGGCGGGAGCCCGGGGAGCAGTACTTC

v_call: TRBV19
d_call: .
j_call: TRBJ1-2
clone_size: once
cdr3_aa: CASSMGGTSYGYTF
cdr3_nt: TGTGCCAGTAGTATGGGGGGAACATCCTATGGCTACACCTTC

v_call: TRBV4-1
d_call: TRBD1
j_call: TRBJ1-4
clone_size: .
cdr3_aa: CASSQDPPGQGARSREKLFF
cdr3_nt: TGCGCCAGCAGCCAAGACCCGCCGGGACAGGGGGCTCGGTCCCGGGAAAAACTGTTTTTT

v_call: TRBV14
d_call: .
j_call: TRBJ2-7
clone_size: .
cdr3_aa: CASSQRGLAYEQYF
cdr3_nt: TGTGCCAGCAGCCAGAGAGGGTTAGCCTACGAGCAGTACTTC

v_call: TRBV11-2
d_call: .
j_call: TRBJ2-3
clone_size: .
cdr3_aa: CASSFRSPGADTQYF
cdr3_nt: TGTGCCAGCAGCTTCCGGAGCCCCGGGGCAGATACGCAGTATTTT